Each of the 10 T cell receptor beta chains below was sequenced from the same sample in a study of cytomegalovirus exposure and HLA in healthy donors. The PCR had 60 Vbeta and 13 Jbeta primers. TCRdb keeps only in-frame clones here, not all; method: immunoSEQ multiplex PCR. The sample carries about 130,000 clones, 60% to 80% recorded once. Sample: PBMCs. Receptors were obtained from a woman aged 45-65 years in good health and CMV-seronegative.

In nucleotides, the CDR3 is TGTGCCAGTTCCAGGGGCCTCTCCTACGAGCAGTACTTC. Amino acids: CASSRGLSYEQYF. The chain couples TRBV19 to TRBJ2-7, with a weak D call TRBD1 (6 bases). The length of the CDR3 is 13 residues. Germline V gene data show CDR1 as LNHDA and CDR2 as SQIVND (reference sequence). Trimming removed 8 bases from V and 0 bases from J, with 11 bases in between.

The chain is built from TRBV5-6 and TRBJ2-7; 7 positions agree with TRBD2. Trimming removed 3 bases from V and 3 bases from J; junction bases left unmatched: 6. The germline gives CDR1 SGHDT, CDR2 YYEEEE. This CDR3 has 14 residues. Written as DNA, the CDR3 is TGTGCCAGCAGCTCAGGTCTAGCGGTCTACGAGCAGTACTTC. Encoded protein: CASSSGLAVYEQYF.

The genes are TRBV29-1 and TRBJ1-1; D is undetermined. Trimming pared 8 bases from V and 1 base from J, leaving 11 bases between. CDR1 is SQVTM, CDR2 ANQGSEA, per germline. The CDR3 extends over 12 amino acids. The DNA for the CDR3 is TGCAGCTCCCAACATGGGAACACTGAAGCTTTCTTT. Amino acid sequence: CSSQHGNTEAFF.

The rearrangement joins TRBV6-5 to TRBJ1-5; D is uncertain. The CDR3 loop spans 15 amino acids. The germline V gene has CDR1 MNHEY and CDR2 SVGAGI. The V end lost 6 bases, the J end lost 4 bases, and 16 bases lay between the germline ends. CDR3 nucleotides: TGTGCCAGCAGCGACCTCGGCGGGCTAAATCAGCCCCAGCATTTT. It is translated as CASSDLGGLNQPQHF.

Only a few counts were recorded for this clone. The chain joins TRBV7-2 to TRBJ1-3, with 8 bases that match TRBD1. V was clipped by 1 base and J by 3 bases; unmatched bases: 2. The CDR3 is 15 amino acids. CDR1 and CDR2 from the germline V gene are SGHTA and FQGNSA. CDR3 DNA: TGTGCCAGCAGCTTAGACAGGGGGAATGGAAACACCATATATTTT. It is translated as CASSLDRGNGNTIYF.

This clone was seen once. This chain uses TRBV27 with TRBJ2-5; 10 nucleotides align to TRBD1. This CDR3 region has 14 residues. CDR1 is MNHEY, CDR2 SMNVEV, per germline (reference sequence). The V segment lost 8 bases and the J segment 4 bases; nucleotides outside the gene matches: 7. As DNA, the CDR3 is TGTGCCAGCGGGAGGACAGGGGGGACAGAGACCCAGTACTTC. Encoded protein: CASGRTGGTETQYF.

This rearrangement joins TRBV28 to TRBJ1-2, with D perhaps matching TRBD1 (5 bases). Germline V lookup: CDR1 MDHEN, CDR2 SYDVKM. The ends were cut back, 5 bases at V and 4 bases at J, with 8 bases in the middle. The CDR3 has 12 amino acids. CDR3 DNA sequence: TGTGCCAGCAGTCGGGGGAGCTATGGCTACACCTTC. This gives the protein CASSRGSYGYTF.

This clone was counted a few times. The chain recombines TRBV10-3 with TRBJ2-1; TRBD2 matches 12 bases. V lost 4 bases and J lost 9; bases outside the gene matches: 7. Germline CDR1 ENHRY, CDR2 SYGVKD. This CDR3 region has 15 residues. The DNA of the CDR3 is TGTGCCATCAGTGCCCGACTAGCGGGGGCTATTGAGCAGTTCTTC. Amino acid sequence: CAISARLAGAIEQFF.

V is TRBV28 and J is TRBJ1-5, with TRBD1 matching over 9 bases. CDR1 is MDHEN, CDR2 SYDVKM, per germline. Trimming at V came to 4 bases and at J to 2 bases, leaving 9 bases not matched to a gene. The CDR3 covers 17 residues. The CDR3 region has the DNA TGTGCCAGCAGTTCGTCGGGACAGGGTTTTGGCAATCAGCCCCAGCATTTT. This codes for CASSSSGQGFGNQPQHF.

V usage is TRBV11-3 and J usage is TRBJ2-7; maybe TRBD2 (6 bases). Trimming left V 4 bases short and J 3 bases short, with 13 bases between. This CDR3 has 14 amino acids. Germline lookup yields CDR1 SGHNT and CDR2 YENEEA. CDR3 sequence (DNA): TGTGCCAGCAGCTACGGAGGGGCAGGCTACGAGCAGTACTTC. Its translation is CASSYGGAGYEQYF.